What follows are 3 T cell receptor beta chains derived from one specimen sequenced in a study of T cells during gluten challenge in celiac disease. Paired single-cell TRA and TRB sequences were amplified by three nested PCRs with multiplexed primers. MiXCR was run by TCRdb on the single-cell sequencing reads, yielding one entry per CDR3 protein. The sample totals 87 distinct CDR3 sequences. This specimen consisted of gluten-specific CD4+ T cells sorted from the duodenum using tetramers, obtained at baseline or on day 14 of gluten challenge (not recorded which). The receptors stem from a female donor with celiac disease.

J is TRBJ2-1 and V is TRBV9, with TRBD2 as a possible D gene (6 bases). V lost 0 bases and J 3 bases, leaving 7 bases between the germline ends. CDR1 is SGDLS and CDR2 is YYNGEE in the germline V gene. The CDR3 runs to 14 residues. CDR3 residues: CASSVGGVYNEQFF. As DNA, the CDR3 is TGTGCCAGCAGCGTAGGGGGGGTCTACAATGAGCAGTTCTTC.

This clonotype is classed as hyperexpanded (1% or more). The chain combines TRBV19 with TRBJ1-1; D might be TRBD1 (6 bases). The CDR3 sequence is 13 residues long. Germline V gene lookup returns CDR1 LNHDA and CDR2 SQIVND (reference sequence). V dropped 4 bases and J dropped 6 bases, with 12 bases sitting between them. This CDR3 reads CASSNRASPEAFF. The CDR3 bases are TGTGCCAGTAGTAACAGGGCCAGTCCTGAAGCTTTCTTT. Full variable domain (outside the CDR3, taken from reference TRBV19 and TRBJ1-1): DGGITQSPKYLFRKEGQNVTLSCEQNLNHDAMYWYRQDPGQGLRLIYYSQIVNDFQKGDIAEGYSVSREKKESFPLTVTSAQKNPTAFYLCASSNRASPEAFFGQGTRLTVV.

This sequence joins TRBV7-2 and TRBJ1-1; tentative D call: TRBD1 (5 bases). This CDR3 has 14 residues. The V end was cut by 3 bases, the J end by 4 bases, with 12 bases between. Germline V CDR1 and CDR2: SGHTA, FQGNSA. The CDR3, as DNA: TGTGCCAGCAGCTTCTCTGGGGGTATCACTGAAGCTTTCTTT. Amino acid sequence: CASSFSGGITEAFF.